Shown below are 7 T cell receptor beta chains from a single sample sequenced in a study of Graves' ophthalmopathy and Graves' hyperthyroidism. RNA transcripts provided the template for amplifying TCR beta CDR3 regions. HTBI primers primed a first-round RT-PCR, and a second-round multiplex PCR followed. TCRdb independently ran MiXCR on the multiplex PCR reads; one entry per CDR3 protein. The sample contains roughly 1.1 million distinct CDR3 sequences, about two fifths of which appear only once. The sequenced material came from peripheral blood or thyroid tissue (not recorded which). All receptors derive from an adult man with Graves' hyperthyroidism.

The rearrangement links TRBV6-6 to TRBJ1-1; 8 bases fit TRBD1. From germline, CDR1 is MNHNY and CDR2 SVGAGI (reference sequence). After removal of 7 bases from V and 1 base from J, the junction contained 5 bases not matched to a gene. The CDR3 is 14 amino acids. CDR3 nucleotides: TGTGCCAGCACCGGGACAGGACGGAACACTGAAGCTTTCTTT. Translation gives CASTGTGRNTEAFF.

Points on this clonotype: The junction differs from germline at one of its ends, possibly a read error. The chain uses TRBV7-8 and TRBJ1-2; possibly TRBD1 for D (6 bases). This CDR3 has 13 amino acids. The germline CDR1 and CDR2 sequences are SGHVS and FQNEAQ. CDR3 protein: CASSLAGVGGSTF. The CDR3 DNA sequence: TGTGCCAGCAGCTTAGCAGGGGTGGGGGGCTCCACCTTC.

A few counts support this clonotype. In DNA, the CDR3 is TGTGCCAGCAGCTTGAGACGAGCGGGAGCAGGCGAGCAGTACTTC. Encoded protein: CASSLRRAGAGEQYF. The gene calls are TRBV5-8 and TRBJ2-7; 8 nucleotides line up with TRBD2. The CDR3 spans 15 residues. Germline V gives CDR1 SGHTS, CDR2 YDEGEE. V gave up 1 base and J gave up 6 bases; unmatched junction bases: 9. The whole variable domain, filled in from reference TRBV5-8 and TRBJ2-7, reads EAGVTQSPTHLIKTRGQQATLRCSPISGHTSVYWYQQALGLGLQFLLWYDEGEERNRGNFPPRFSGRQFPNYSSELNVNALELEDSALYLCASSLRRAGAGEQYFGPGTRLTVT.

The rearrangement links TRBV2 to TRBJ1-4; 11 bases line up with TRBD1. The V gene end was trimmed by 7 bases and the J gene end by 5 bases; junction bases not matched to a gene: 3. The length of the CDR3 is 14 residues. The germline V gene encodes CDR1 SNHLY and CDR2 FYNNEI. DNA of the CDR3: TGTGCCAGCACGGGACAGGGGGGAAATGAAAAACTGTTTTTT. Residues: CASTGQGGNEKLFF.

This clonotype was seen a few times. The chain employs TRBV28 and TRBJ1-1; D call uncertain. CDR1 and CDR2 (germline): MDHEN, SYDVKM. The CDR3 is 16 amino acids. Trimming stripped 1 base from V and 3 bases from J, with 15 bases between. The CDR3 loop is CASSLSGVGMDTEAFF. The CDR3 coding sequence is TGTGCCAGCAGTTTATCCGGGGTTGGAATGGACACTGAAGCTTTCTTT.

In its sample, this clonotype was seen a few times. The chain links TRBV4-3 to TRBJ1-1; no reliable D call. The CDR3 runs to 15 residues. Germline loops: CDR1 LGHNA, CDR2 YSLEER. The germline V and J ends were trimmed by 0 bases and 4 bases, with 12 bases remaining between them. CDR3 protein: CASSQDGRSVTEAFF. As DNA, the CDR3 is TGCGCCAGCAGCCAAGATGGGAGGTCCGTCACTGAAGCTTTCTTT.

This clonotype was observed once. The junction shows a germline mismatch at one end, possibly a read error. The V call is TRBV5-1, the J call TRBJ2-3; TRBD2 agrees at 7 bases. Looked up from germline, CDR1 is SGHRS and CDR2 is YFSETQ. CDR3 length equals 16 residues. Here the CDR3 reads CVSSDRAGRGTDTQYF. The CDR3 DNA reads as TGCGTCAGCAGCGACCGAGCAGGGAGGGGCACAGATACGCAGTATTTT.